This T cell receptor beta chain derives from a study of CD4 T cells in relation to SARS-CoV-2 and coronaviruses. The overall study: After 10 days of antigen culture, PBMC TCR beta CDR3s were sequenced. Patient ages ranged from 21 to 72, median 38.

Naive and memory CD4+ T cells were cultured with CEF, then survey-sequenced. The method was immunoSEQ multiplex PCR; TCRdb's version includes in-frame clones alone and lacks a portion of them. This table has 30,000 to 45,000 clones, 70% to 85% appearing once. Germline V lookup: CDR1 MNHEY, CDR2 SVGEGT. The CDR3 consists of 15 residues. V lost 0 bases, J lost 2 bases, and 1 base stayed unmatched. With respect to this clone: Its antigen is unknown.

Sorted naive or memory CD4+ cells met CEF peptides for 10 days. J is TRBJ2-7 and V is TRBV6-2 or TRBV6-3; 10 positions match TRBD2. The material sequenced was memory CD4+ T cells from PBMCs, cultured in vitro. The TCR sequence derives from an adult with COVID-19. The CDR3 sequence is CASSYSLAGAYEQYF. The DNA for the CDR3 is TGTGCCAGCAGTTACTCGCTAGCGGGAGCCTACGAGCAGTACTTC.